These 22 T cell receptor beta chains share one sample of origin, sequenced in a study of response to subunit inactivated influenza vaccine (dated by TCRdb to the late 2010s). The protocol used for the library was RT-PCR. For sequencing, an Illumina HiSeq 2500 was employed. TCRdb reprocessing: public reads trimmed at Q25 with fastp, clones called with MiXCR, in-frame beta chains kept. Each record represents a unique CDR3 protein, reported with the most common genes and DNA among its rows. This sample has 500,000 to 750,000 distinct CDR3 sequences in its table, and 14% of those were observed once. Around 10% of the sample belongs to the ten largest clones. Here the sequenced sample was PBMCs from blood, taken about 11 days after vaccination. Receptors originate from a man aged 45-60 years who received an inactivated influenza vaccine. Donor details come from another sample of the same person, matched by shared clones.

This clonotype was counted a few times. The chain uses TRBV11-2 and TRBJ2-5; D call uncertain. The CDR3 is 12 amino acids. Germline assignment: CDR1 SGHAT and CDR2 FQNNGV. V was trimmed by 2 bases and J by 7 bases, leaving 8 bases between them. This CDR3 is CASSLLARTQYF. As DNA, the CDR3 is TGTGCCAGCAGCTTACTCGCGAGGACCCAGTACTTC.

The rearrangement joins TRBV18 to TRBJ2-1; D gene ambiguous. The CDR3 covers 14 residues. Trimming shortened V by 7 bases and J by 4 bases, and 14 bases separated the two germline ends. Germline values: CDR1 KGHSH, CDR2 LQKENI. CDR3 amino acids: CASFLIGVYNEQFF. The CDR3 DNA reads TGTGCCAGCTTCCTGATAGGAGTTTACAATGAGCAGTTCTTC. The full variable domain, completed using reference TRBV18 and TRBJ2-1, is NAGVMQNPRHLVRRRGQEARLRCSPMKGHSHVYWYRQLPEEGLKFMVYLQKENIIDESGMPKERFSAEFPKEGPSILRIQQVVRGDSAAYFCASFLIGVYNEQFFGPGTRLTVL.

The rearrangement links TRBV10-3 to TRBJ2-5; D gene unclear. CDR1 is ENHRY, CDR2 SYGVKD, per germline. Trimming removed 5 bases at V and 4 bases at J, with 11 bases between. The CDR3 consists of 13 residues. CDR3: CAISTARGETQYF. The CDR3 coding sequence is TGTGCCATCAGTACAGCTAGAGGAGAGACCCAGTACTTC.

V gene TRBV12-3 or TRBV12-4 combines with J gene TRBJ2-7, with D perhaps matching TRBD1 (6 bases). V was trimmed by 3 bases and J by 6 bases, leaving 9 bases between them. The CDR3 totals 12 residues. The DNA of the CDR3 is TGTGCCAGCAGTTTCCGACAGGTCGAGCAGTACTTC. It codes for CASSFRQVEQYF.

This chain uses TRBV7-9 with TRBJ2-7; 7 nucleotides line up with TRBD2. Germline V gives CDR1 SEHNR, CDR2 FQNEAQ (reference sequence). The junction had 19 bases not matched to a gene; V was cut back by 8 bases and J by 9 bases. The CDR3 extends over 15 amino acids. The CDR3 reads CASGPSGTYRNGQYF. CDR3 DNA sequence: TGTGCCAGCGGACCTAGCGGCACTTATCGGAATGGGCAGTACTTC.

The table lists this clonotype with many counts. The V and J genes are TRBV28 and TRBJ1-6, with 8 bases fitting TRBD1. This CDR3 is 18 amino acids long. V lost 3 bases and J lost 4; bases outside the gene matches: 11. Germline assignment: CDR1 MDHEN and CDR2 SYDVKM. For the CDR3, the DNA is TGTGCCAGCAGTTTTCAGACGACAGGGGCGTTATATAATTCACCCCTCCACTTT. It yields the protein CASSFQTTGALYNSPLHF.

This clonotype was recorded at least ten times. This chain uses TRBV7-9 with TRBJ2-7, with D perhaps TRBD1 (5 bases). Germline V lookup: CDR1 SEHNR, CDR2 FQNEAQ (reference sequence). This CDR3 spans 13 amino acids. Trimming took off 1 base at V and 5 bases at J, with 9 bases between the two ends. The CDR3 nucleotides read TGTGCCAGCAGCTTAGAGCAGGGCAACGAGCAGTACTTC. Its translation: CASSLEQGNEQYF.

This clonotype has just a few counts. This sequence joins TRBV5-6 and TRBJ2-1; no clear D gene. CDR1 and CDR2 from the germline V gene are SGHDT and YYEEEE. V lost 4 bases to trimming and J lost 4 bases, with 15 bases between them. The CDR3 spans 15 residues. The CDR3 DNA reads TGTGCCAGCAGCCCCCCTTTACTTCCGTACAATGAGCAGTTCTTC. Translation gives CASSPPLLPYNEQFF.

This clonotype appeared a few times. This sequence joins TRBV9 and TRBJ2-1; D may correspond to TRBD1 or TRBD2 (5 bases each). Deletions cut 3 bases from V and 0 bases from J, with 28 bases between. The CDR3 totals 21 residues. Looked up from germline, CDR1 is SGDLS and CDR2 is YYNGEE. CDR3 coding DNA: TGTGCCAGCAGCGGTAGAGTCTCGAGAGGGGCCTCAAAATCCTCCTACAATGAGCAGTTCTTC. Translating it yields CASSGRVSRGASKSSYNEQFF. Looking up the rest from reference TRBV9 and TRBJ2-1 gives the full variable domain: DSGVTQTPKHLITATGQRVTLRCSPRSGDLSVYWYQQSLDQGLQFLIQYYNGEERAKGNILERFSAQQFPDLHSELNLSSLELGDSALYFCASSGRVSRGASKSSYNEQFFGPGTRLTVL.

CDR3 coding DNA: TGCGCCAGCAAAAGAGAGGGGCCGGCCTACGAGCAGTACTTC. It is translated as CASKREGPAYEQYF. The J gene is TRBJ2-7, the V gene TRBV5-1; D tentatively reads TRBD1 or TRBD2 (5 bases each). CDR3 length equals 14 residues. Per the germline V gene, CDR1 is SGHRS and CDR2 is YFSETQ. Trimming cost V 6 bases and J 2 bases, with 15 bases left between them.

The rearrangement uses TRBV12-3 or TRBV12-4 and TRBJ2-5; D uncertain. CDR3 length: 12 residues. The germline V and J ends were trimmed by 4 bases and 5 bases, with 8 bases remaining between them. The CDR3 spells CASSSSSETQYF. The CDR3, as DNA: TGTGCCAGCAGTTCATCCTCCGAGACCCAGTACTTC.

V gene TRBV7-9 combines with J gene TRBJ1-1; perhaps TRBD1 as D (6 bases). Germline V CDR1 and CDR2: SEHNR, FQNEAQ (reference sequence). This CDR3 is built from 15 residues. The V gene lost 5 bases and the J gene lost 6 bases, with 19 bases spanning the gap. The CDR3 loop is CASSPGVSGNAEAFF. In DNA form, the CDR3 reads TGTGCCAGCAGCCCAGGGGTTTCAGGAAACGCTGAAGCTTTCTTT. The complete variable domain, with remaining parts taken from reference TRBV7-9 and TRBJ1-1, reads DTGVSQNPRHKITKRGQNVTFRCDPISEHNRLYWYRQTLGQGPEFLTYFQNEAQLEKSRLLSDRFSAERPKGSFSTLEIQRTEQGDSAMYLCASSPGVSGNAEAFFGQGTRLTVV.

The chain links TRBV20-1 to TRBJ1-1; D uncertain. V dropped 4 bases and J dropped 4 bases, with 16 bases sitting between them. The CDR3 runs to 14 residues. Per germline, CDR1 DFQATT and CDR2 SNEGSKA (reference sequence). The DNA of the CDR3 is TGCAGTGCTAAGCCCTGGTCCTCCTCCACTGAAGCTTTCTTT. Translation gives CSAKPWSSSTEAFF.

This clonotype occurred a few times. V and J are TRBV6-2 or TRBV6-3 and TRBJ2-7; D unresolved. The V end was cut by 7 bases, the J end by 5 bases, with 15 bases between. This CDR3 spans 13 amino acids. The germline CDR1 and CDR2 sequences are MNHEY and SVGEGT. This CDR3 is CASNQDRPHEQYF. DNA of the CDR3: TGTGCCAGCAACCAAGATCGCCCTCACGAGCAGTACTTC.

This clonotype was observed a handful of times. The J gene is TRBJ1-6, the V gene TRBV7-2, with D perhaps matching TRBD1 (6 bases). The CDR3 consists of 15 residues. From germline, CDR1 is SGHTA and CDR2 FQGNSA. V was cut by 1 base and J by 9 bases, with 13 bases left in between. The CDR3 DNA reads as TGTGCCAGCAGCTTAGAGGCAGGGGCGGGTTCACCCCTCCACTTT. Its translation is CASSLEAGAGSPLHF. Looking up the rest from reference TRBV7-2 and TRBJ1-6 gives the full variable domain: GAGVSQSPSNKVTEKGKDVELRCDPISGHTALYWYRQSLGQGLEFLIYFQGNSAPDKSGLPSDRFSAERTGGSVSTLTIQRTQQEDSAVYLCASSLEAGAGSPLHFGNGTRLTVT.

J is TRBJ2-4 and V is TRBV7-8, with D possibly TRBD2 on 5 matching bases. V was clipped by 6 bases and J by 0 bases, with 15 bases between them. The CDR3 loop spans 16 amino acids. Germline V gives CDR1 SGHVS, CDR2 FQNEAQ. DNA for the CDR3: TGTGCCAGCAGTCCGACGCGGACTCTAGCCAAAAACATTCAGTACTTC. Protein: CASSPTRTLAKNIQYF.

The chain combines TRBV13 with TRBJ2-1, with TRBD2 identical over 8 bases. CDR1 and CDR2 (germline): PRHDT, FYEKMQ (reference sequence). With 4 bases clipped from V and 5 bases from J, the junction kept 16 bases outside the gene matches. The CDR3 is 18 amino acids. CDR3 coding DNA: TGTGCCAGCAGCTCTGCCCCCCGACCGGGGGGGCCCAACAATGAGCAGTTCTTC. It codes for CASSSAPRPGGPNNEQFF.

CDR3 DNA sequence: TGCGCCAGCAGCCAAGATCTAGCGGGATCATACACAGATACGCAGTATTTT. Amino acid sequence: CASSQDLAGSYTDTQYF. The chain joins TRBV4-3 to TRBJ2-3; TRBD2 agrees at 9 bases. Germline V lookup: CDR1 LGHNA, CDR2 YSLEER. CDR3 size: 17 residues. The ends lost 0 bases at V and 2 bases at J; junction bases unmatched: 6.

This chain uses TRBV14 with TRBJ2-2; 7 bases fit TRBD2. The trim removed 3 bases at V and 7 bases at J, leaving 5 bases unmatched. Looked up from germline, CDR1 is SGHDN and CDR2 is FVKESK. The CDR3 extends over 14 amino acids. The CDR3: CASSHGGSGGELFF. The CDR3, as DNA: TGTGCCAGCAGCCACGGGGGGAGCGGCGGGGAGCTGTTTTTT.

Only a few counts were recorded for this clonotype. V is TRBV5-1 and J is TRBJ1-2; D gene ambiguous. V lost 0 bases to trimming and J lost 8 bases, with 20 bases between them. Germline CDR1 is SGHRS and CDR2 is YFSETQ. The CDR3 extends over 16 amino acids. CDR3 loop: CASSLEVSTATGGYTF. CDR3 bases: TGCGCCAGCAGCTTGGAAGTTAGCACAGCTACCGGGGGCTACACCTTC. Full variable domain (rest looked up from reference TRBV5-1 and TRBJ1-2): KAGVTQTPRYLIKTRGQQVTLSCSPISGHRSVSWYQQTPGQGLQFLFEYFSETQRNKGNFPGRFSGRQFSNSRSEMNVSTLELGDSALYLCASSLEVSTATGGYTFGSGTRLTVV.

J is TRBJ1-1 and V is TRBV21-1. TRBV21-1 is a pseudogene segment. The CDR3 has 11 amino acids. The CDR3 sequence is CASSPRIEAFF. CDR3 coding DNA: TGTGCCAGCAGCCCACGCATTGAAGCTTTCTTT.

The rearrangement uses TRBV4-2 and TRBJ2-1; TRBD2 is a possible D gene (5 bases). CDR3 length equals 15 residues. Germline CDR1 LGHNA, CDR2 YNFKEQ. V dropped 1 base and J dropped 8 bases, with 15 bases sitting between them. The chain's CDR3 is CASSQVYLLGDEQFF. The CDR3 DNA is TGTGCCAGCAGCCAAGTATACCTCCTCGGGGATGAGCAGTTCTTC.